This T cell receptor (beta chain) is from a study of CD8 T cells in Susac syndrome. Across the study: Active disease was present in six of the sequenced Susac syndrome patients, whereas about 8 of them were in remission. Blood was drawn from patients with Susac syndrome. At that point, they were therapy-naive, on corticosteroids, or on intravenous immunoglobulin alone.

The RNA input was roughly 0.5 to 1 ug, and it was reverse transcribed with random hexamers. TCRdb re-derived calls from the immunoSEQ multiplex PCR reads in MiXCR, one entry per CDR3 protein. The sample includes 80,000 or so distinct CDR3 sequences, 85% to 95% of them seen just once. The source material was CD4+ T cells from PBMCs. The clonotype was recovered from a human donor with Susac syndrome.

CDR3 DNA sequence: TGCAGCGTTGAGCAAGGGTTGGGCGGCTACGAGCAGTACTTC. Translated, it gives CSVEQGLGGYEQYF. V is TRBV29-1 and J is TRBJ2-7; D unresolved. CDR3 size: 14 residues. Germline assignment: CDR1 SQVTM and CDR2 ANQGSEA. Trimming shortened V by 3 bases and J by 3 bases, and 15 bases separated the two germline ends.